This T cell receptor beta chain was found in a study of beta chain features in type 1 diabetes. Findings of the study overall: People with Type 1 diabetes carried modestly yet significantly shorter TCRB CDR3s in all four CD4+ subsets. Cells expressing TCR highly could be over-represented by cDNA sequencing. Whether HLA type influences TCRB rearrangement remained unresolved here. At VDJ recombination sites, type 1 diabetes patients had fewer insertions and more deleted nucleotides.

This clone was picked up many times. The antigen remains undetermined. The CDR3 contains 14 residues. Germline V gene lookup returns CDR1 MNHNY and CDR2 SVGAGI (reference sequence). Of the isolated RNA, all was reverse transcribed, and so the sequenced material was expressed TCRB transcripts. Clones were read by immunoSEQ multiplex PCR, and TCRdb kept only the in-frame ones, dropping some. The sample consists of approximately 70,000 clones, almost 50% of them appearing once. The genes are TRBV6-6 and TRBJ2-6; 9 bases agree with TRBD2. The sample taken for sequencing was central memory CD4+ T cells from blood. This TCR derives from a young man with type 1 diabetes. This CDR3 reads CVSTLAGGANVLTF. The CDR3 nucleotides read TGTGTCTCTACGCTAGCGGGGGGGGCCAACGTCCTGACTTTC.